Listed below are T cell receptor beta chains from one sample, sequenced in a study of blood T cell repertoires in COVID-19. Here immunoSEQ multiplex PCR was the method, and the copy in TCRdb shows in-frame clones only, minus some. The repertoire has hundreds of thousands of clones, roughly 80% of them found once; the top ten carry about 3.6%. Specimen: PBMCs or T cells enriched from blood (not recorded which). The receptor set was obtained from a woman in her thirties or forties who had been exposed to COVID-19. Each CDR3 is given without its conserved first and last residue.

V gene: TRBV18; CDR3 length: 16; CDR3 protein: ASSQFGTGTGDTDTQY
V gene: TRBV5-1; CDR3 length: 14; CDR3 protein: ASSLGRDRGPYEQY
V gene: TRBV12-5; CDR3 length: 16; CDR3 protein: ASGFVAVSGVYQETQY
V gene: TRBV15; CDR3 length: 12; CDR3 protein: ATSRDRGYNEQF
V gene: TRBV6-5; CDR3 length: 11; CDR3 protein: ASRRTTNEKLF
V gene: TRBV6-5; CDR3 length: 11; CDR3 protein: ASLSGTGNEQF
V gene: TRBV21-1; CDR3 length: 13; CDR3 protein: ASTGRQGPPYEQY
V gene: TRBV7-3; CDR3 length: 14; CDR3 protein: ASSPQTSGGAGELF
V gene: TRBV3-1/TRBV3-2; CDR3 length: 11; CDR3 protein: ASSPTGDQPQH
V gene: TRBV5-1; CDR3 length: 13; CDR3 protein: ASSLVGGDNSPLH
V gene: TRBV7-2; CDR3 length: 14; CDR3 protein: ASSLVSGQGGYEQY
V gene: TRBV3-1/TRBV3-2; CDR3 length: 12; CDR3 protein: ASSQGRSGGEAF
V gene: TRBV9; CDR3 length: 11; CDR3 protein: ASRSSGTGELF
V gene: TRBV28; CDR3 length: 13; CDR3 protein: ASSLLFREDSPLH
V gene: TRBV4-2; CDR3 length: 12; CDR3 protein: ASSRPGPNEKLF
V gene: TRBV3-1/TRBV3-2; CDR3 length: 12; CDR3 protein: ASSPGQYQSPLH
V gene: TRBV5-1; CDR3 length: 13; CDR3 protein: ASSLAGQGATEAF
V gene: TRBV5-5; CDR3 length: 12; CDR3 protein: ASSLDRTNEKLF
V gene: TRBV5-4; CDR3 length: 17; CDR3 protein: ASSLKLAGGSSSYNEQF
V gene: TRBV5-1; CDR3 length: 12; CDR3 protein: ASSFKQGAVGYT
V gene: TRBV3-1/TRBV3-2; CDR3 length: 13; CDR3 protein: ASSRRDRGVYGYT
V gene: TRBV28; CDR3 length: 14; CDR3 protein: ASSSFGGERVGTIY
V gene: TRBV10-2; CDR3 length: 13; CDR3 protein: ASRPGQTHNQPQH
V gene: TRBV14; CDR3 length: 15; CDR3 protein: ASSQERTGTYGYGYT
V gene: TRBV6-5; CDR3 length: 13; CDR3 protein: ASSYTTGVNSPLH
V gene: TRBV7-3; CDR3 length: 12; CDR3 protein: ASSSRQGNHEQF
V gene: TRBV2; CDR3 length: 12; CDR3 protein: ATTGEHSSYEQY
V gene: TRBV29-1; CDR3 length: 12; CDR3 protein: SVVTGSSGNTIY
V gene: TRBV20-1; CDR3 length: 11; CDR3 protein: SASGGGEETQY
V gene: TRBV6-5; CDR3 length: 13; CDR3 protein: ASSQWADSSYGYT
V gene: TRBV27; CDR3 length: 13; CDR3 protein: ASSPGDRGANEQF
V gene: TRBV10-3; CDR3 length: 12; CDR3 protein: AISEYQGGDEQY